The next 8 T cell receptor beta chains were all read from a single sample in a study of T cells in tuberculosis. The protocol was immunoSEQ multiplex PCR, while the TCRdb copy is restricted to in-frame clones and leaves out a portion. The sample gives under 45,000 clones, approximately 90% of which show up once; about 2.4% is in the top ten. The time point was: new active TB diagnosis, blood taken before or within 7 days of starting treatment. The material sequenced was PBMCs, taken at tuberculosis diagnosis. Every receptor here comes from an adult with tuberculosis.

The genes are TRBV10-3 and TRBJ2-7, with 10 bases aligning to TRBD1. After removal of 6 bases from V and 7 bases from J, the junction contained 12 bases not matched to a gene. Germline V CDR1 and CDR2: ENHRY, SYGVKD. The CDR3 sequence is 15 residues long. CDR3 sequence: CAIRRQGALPGEQYF. CDR3 bases: TGTGCCATCAGACGACAGGGGGCTCTTCCAGGGGAGCAGTACTTC.

The gene calls are TRBV27 and TRBJ2-1; 7 bases match TRBD2. Germline assignment: CDR1 MNHEY and CDR2 SMNVEV (reference sequence). After removal of 1 base from V and 0 bases from J, the junction contained 3 bases not matched to a gene. The CDR3 runs to 16 residues. The DNA for the CDR3 is TGTGCCAGCAGTTTATTGGGGGGGAGCTCCTACAATGAGCAGTTCTTC. Translated, it gives CASSLLGGSSYNEQFF.

V and J are TRBV5-6 and TRBJ2-4; 8 bases align to TRBD1. J lost 3 bases, V lost 4 bases, and 9 bases had no gene match. This CDR3 is built from 16 residues. Germline CDR1 SGHDT, CDR2 YYEEEE. CDR3 nucleotides: TGTGCCAGCAGCGACGGACAGGGTCATGTCAAAAACATTCAGTACTTC. It encodes CASSDGQGHVKNIQYF.

V and J are TRBV12-5 and TRBJ2-3; 8 nucleotides line up with TRBD2. This CDR3 region has 17 residues. V shed 2 bases and J 2 bases; nucleotides not matched to a gene: 9. In germline, CDR1 is LGHNT, CDR2 FRNRAP. The CDR3 bases are TGTGCTAGTGGTTTGTCTACTAGCGGATATTCCACAGATACGCAGTATTTT. Amino acid sequence: CASGLSTSGYSTDTQYF.

The rearrangement links TRBV2 to TRBJ2-6, with no clear D. Germline-derived CDR1 and CDR2 are SNHLY and FYNNEI. Trimming shortened V by 8 bases and J by 16 bases, and 21 bases separated the two germline ends. The CDR3 is 13 amino acids. The CDR3 reads CASGSEARLRLTF. CDR3 nucleotides: TGTGCCAGCGGATCCGAGGCCAGATTACGTCTGACTTTC.

The V call is TRBV7-2, the J call TRBJ1-3; no reliable D call. The V and J ends lost 1 base and 4 bases respectively, with 14 bases between them. The CDR3 is 16 residues long. Germline lookup yields CDR1 SGHTA and CDR2 FQGNSA. CDR3 bases: TGTGCCAGCAGCTTAGATCGGGGAAGATCGGGAAACACCATATATTTT. This sequence encodes CASSLDRGRSGNTIYF.

This clone was counted a few times. This rearrangement joins TRBV5-5 to TRBJ1-1; TRBD1 agrees at 8 bases. In germline, CDR1 is SGHKS, CDR2 YYEKEE (reference sequence). After removal of 4 bases from V and 10 bases from J, the junction contained 6 bases not matched to a gene. The CDR3 extends over 12 amino acids. CDR3 sequence: CASSARQGRAFF. The CDR3 coding sequence is TGTGCCAGCAGCGCGCGACAGGGGCGAGCTTTCTTT.

The chain recombines TRBV19 with TRBJ2-7; 8 nucleotides line up with TRBD1. This CDR3 spans 14 amino acids. CDR1 is LNHDA, CDR2 SQIVND, per germline (reference sequence). Trimming cost V 3 bases and J 2 bases; bases outside gene matches: 3. The CDR3, as DNA: TGTGCCAGTAGTATTGGGACAGGAGCCTACGAGCAGTACTTC. Translating gives CASSIGTGAYEQYF.